This TCR beta chain derives from a study of T cells after posttransplantation cyclophosphamide. Findings and caveats of the study: Donor CD8+ memory clones often dominated recipient blood repertoires at later times.

TCRdb keeps only in-frame clones here, not all; method: immunoSEQ multiplex PCR. The sample lists about 47,000 clones, approximately 94% seen once, with approximately 2.9% in the top ten. Points on this clone: The antigen remains unidentified.

V shed 6 bases and J 2 bases; nucleotides not matched to a gene: 9. The CDR3 length is 16 residues. Per germline, CDR1 SGHRS and CDR2 YFSETQ. This chain uses TRBV5-1 with TRBJ2-2; TRBD2 matches 8 bases. Sequencing input: PBMCs. The receptor was derived from a woman in her 30s in good health and a related stem cell transplant donor. CDR3 sequence reads: CASNLLAGGNTGELFF. CDR3 nucleotide sequence: TGCGCCAGCAACTTACTGGCGGGGGGTAACACCGGGGAGCTGTTTTTT.